The entry below describes one T cell receptor beta chain. The sample belongs to a study of cytotoxic CD8 clonotypes in ibrutinib-treated CLL. Germline V gene sequence: CDR1 SGHAT, CDR2 FQNNGV. The V and J ends lost 3 bases and 7 bases, in that order; junction bases with no gene match: 3. The CDR3 runs 13 residues. Generated by immunoSEQ multiplex PCR, the TCRdb table keeps only in-frame clones and is missing some. The data show approximately 350,000 clones, 67% seen once. The V gene is TRBV11-2, the J gene TRBJ2-1; 7 bases align to TRBD2. Here the sequenced sample was PBMCs, taken after 36 months of ibrutinib treatment. The TCR comes from a human donor with chronic lymphocytic leukemia. This CDR3 is CASSFAGGNEQFF. The CDR3 DNA follows: TGTGCCAGCAGCTTCGCCGGGGGGAATGAGCAGTTCTTC.